This T cell receptor beta chain was captured in a study of blood T cell repertoires in COVID-19. The CDR3 runs 17 residues. In germline, CDR1 is LNHDA, CDR2 SQIVND (reference sequence). Trimming removed 4 bases from V and 4 bases from J; junction bases left unmatched: 12. Method: immunoSEQ multiplex PCR; TCRdb's copy keeps in-frame clones and lacks some. Of approximately 210,000 clones listed, around 82% are singletons. This clonotype was obtained from a woman older than 75 with acute or convalescent COVID-19. This chain links TRBV19 with TRBJ1-2; TRBD1 aligns across 10 bases. The specimen sequenced was peripheral blood. The CDR3 is CASSTYGGTGAGYGYTF. Written as DNA, the CDR3 is TGTGCCAGTAGTACTTACGGCGGGACAGGGGCGGGCTATGGCTACACCTTC. The variable domain in full, with the rest retrieved from reference TRBV19 and TRBJ1-2, is DGGITQSPKYLFRKEGQNVTLSCEQNLNHDAMYWYRQDPGQGLRLIYYSQIVNDFQKGDIAEGYSVSREKKESFPLTVTSAQKNPTAFYLCASSTYGGTGAGYGYTFGSGTRLTVV.